This T cell receptor beta chain was captured in a study of identifying expanded T cells in peripheral blood. TCRdb keeps only in-frame clones here, not all; method: immunoSEQ multiplex PCR. The sample holds some 77,000 clones, 88% seen once. The clonotype originates from a person aged 18 to 70 in good health. Sequenced material: blood.

CDR3 bases: TGTGCCAGCATCTGGACGGCCCTGAACACTGAAGCTTTCTTT. Its protein is CASIWTALNTEAFF. The chain joins TRBV6-6 to TRBJ1-1, with D unclear. This CDR3 is built from 14 residues. V was clipped by 7 bases and J by 0 bases, with 12 bases between them. Germline V gene sequence: CDR1 MNHNY, CDR2 SVGAGI (reference sequence).